This TCR beta chain emerged from a study of T-cell reconstitution after alpha-beta-depleted transplantation in children. General study results and limits: The study reportedly traced alpha-beta T cells about two months after transplant to several hundred expanded graft clones. Recipient T cells and thymic progenitors that survived gave rise to the high TCRbeta diversity observed at day 60 in some patients. Newly produced T cells mostly accounted for T-cell counts and diversity one year post-transplant.

The CDR3 loop spans 16 amino acids. Germline V gives CDR1 SEHNR, CDR2 FQNEAQ (reference sequence). The V end lost 0 bases, the J end lost 4 bases, and 15 bases lay between the germline ends. Note on this clonotype: Antigen: not known.

The TCRbeta library incorporated unique molecular identifiers. TCRdb reprocessed the PCR reads with MiXCR, giving one entry per CDR3 protein. The repertoire holds a few hundred thousand distinct CDR3 sequences, with 27% as singletons. The sequence derives from a boy under three years old with Wiskott-Aldrich syndrome, due to receive a stem cell transplant. The gene calls are TRBV7-9 and TRBJ1-2; the D is unclear. Material: PBMCs, obtained before TCRalphabeta/CD19-depleted stem cell transplant. In DNA, the CDR3 is TGTGCCAGCAGCTTAGCCGGTCCTGGACGGCCCTATGGCTACACCTTC. It codes for CASSLAGPGRPYGYTF.